The rows below give T cell receptor beta chains drawn from one sample of a study of spatial heterogeneity in lung cancer. One entry per CDR3 protein, called by TCRdb with MiXCR from the 5' RACE reads. The repertoire holds more than 7,500 distinct CDR3 sequences, with 3.5% to 5.5% as singletons. This material consisted of PBMCs, taken at surgery. These receptors all stem from a male donor with early-stage non-small cell lung cancer. CDR3s include the opening cysteine and the closing phenylalanine or tryptophan. Fields, in order: clone size, V gene, J gene, D gene, CDR3 DNA, CDR3 protein. The D gene is left open where the match is weak. Only some rows state a clone size, as once, few, many or a class for expanded clones.

>medium-sized|TRBV28|TRBJ1-1|NA
TGTGCCAGCACCCTAAGGAACACTGAAGCTTTCTTT
CASTLRNTEAFF
>many|TRBV6-5|TRBJ2-1|NA
TGTGCCAGCAGCCGAGTTGGGGGTGGCGAGCAGTTCTTC
CASSRVGGGEQFF
>medium-sized|TRBV7-2|TRBJ2-5|NA
TGTGCCAGCAGTCGGACTGTCCAAGAGACCCAGTACTTC
CASSRTVQETQYF
>many|TRBV19|TRBJ1-5|TRBD1
TGTGCCAGTAGTGGGACAGGGGGCAATCAGCCCCAGCATTTT
CASSGTGGNQPQHF
>NA|TRBV25-1|TRBJ2-3|TRBD1
TGTGCCAGCAGTGTAGACAGGGACAACACAGATACGCAGTATTTT
CASSVDRDNTDTQYF
>few|TRBV6-2/TRBV6-3|TRBJ2-3|NA
TGTGCCAGCAGCCCTCCCCCCCGGGGGATCAATACGCAGTATTTT
CASSPPPRGINTQYF
>many|TRBV5-1|TRBJ2-3|TRBD2
TGCGCCAGCGGCGAGGGACTAGCGGGGAGGGATACGCAGTATTTT
CASGEGLAGRDTQYF
>few|TRBV5-1|TRBJ1-1|TRBD1
TGCGCCAGCAGCTTATCCGGGACAGGGGCAAAAGTTGAAGCTTTCTTT
CASSLSGTGAKVEAFF
>few|TRBV3-1|TRBJ2-1|TRBD2
TGTGCCAGCAGCCTTACGACTAGCGGGAGTGGTGAGCAGTTCTTC
CASSLTTSGSGEQFF
>many|TRBV6-5|TRBJ1-2|NA
TGTGCCAGCAGACCGGACAGAGTAACCTATGGCTACACCTTC
CASRPDRVTYGYTF
>many|TRBV10-1|TRBJ2-3|NA
TGCGCCAGCAGTGAGTCTTCGGCATCAGATACGCAGTATTTT
CASSESSASDTQYF
>many|TRBV5-1|TRBJ2-5|NA
TGCGCCAGCAGCTCTCAAGAGACCCAGTACTTC
CASSSQETQYF
>medium-sized|TRBV6-5|TRBJ1-6|NA
TGTGCCAGCTCGGACAGAATCAATTCACCCCTCCACTTT
CASSDRINSPLHF
>many|TRBV20-1|TRBJ2-2|NA
TGCAGTGCTAGAGATCAGAACACCGGGGAGCTGTTTTTT
CSARDQNTGELFF
>many|TRBV2|TRBJ1-6|NA
TGTGCCAGCAGTAGTCAGTCTAATTCACCCCTCCACTTT
CASSSQSNSPLHF
>many|TRBV5-1|TRBJ1-1|NA
TGCGCCAGCAGCTTGGGACTGAACACTGAAGCTTTCTTT
CASSLGLNTEAFF
>medium-sized|TRBV6-4|TRBJ2-3|TRBD2
TGTGCCAGCAGTGAGCGGGGGGGCACAGATACGCAGTATTTT
CASSERGGTDTQYF
>NA|TRBV6-2/TRBV6-3|TRBJ2-1|TRBD2
TGTGCCAGCATCGGAAGACTAGCGGGGTACAATGAGCAGTTCTTC
CASIGRLAGYNEQFF
>many|TRBV24-1|TRBJ2-1|NA
TGTGCCACCAGGAGGAGCTCCTACAATGAGCAGTTCTTC
CATRRSSYNEQFF
>many|TRBV6-1|TRBJ1-5|NA
TGTGCCAGCCAAAGACAGATTAGCAATCAGCCCCAGCATTTT
CASQRQISNQPQHF
>many|TRBV13|TRBJ2-3|NA
TGTGCCAGCAGCTTAGTAGATACGCAGTATTTT
CASSLVDTQYF
>many|TRBV24-1|TRBJ1-5|TRBD1
TGTGCCACCAGTGACGGGACAGGGGTCTCAGGGAGCAATCAGCCCCAGCATTTT
CATSDGTGVSGSNQPQHF
>many|TRBV20-1|TRBJ2-3|TRBD2
TGCAGTGCTATTCCCAGGACCAGCGGGGGGGCAACAGATACGCAGTATTTT
CSAIPRTSGGATDTQYF
>medium-sized|TRBV5-8|TRBJ1-6|TRBD1
TGTGCCAGCAGCTCCCGGGACAGGTTCGTCCTACCCCTCCACTTT
CASSSRDRFVLPLHF
>many|TRBV29-1|TRBJ2-1|TRBD2
TGCAGCGTTGCTACTAGCGGGGGGAATGAGCAGTTCTTC
CSVATSGGNEQFF
>medium-sized|TRBV5-1|TRBJ1-2|TRBD1
TGCGCCAGCAGCACTTTACTCTTGGGGACAGCCTCATTCCACTCTTATGGCTACACCTTC
CASSTLLLGTASFHSYGYTF
>medium-sized|TRBV4-1|TRBJ1-5|NA
TGCGCCAGCTCAGGGAATAGCAATCAGCCCCAGCATTTT
CASSGNSNQPQHF
>few|TRBV30|TRBJ1-1|NA
TGTGCCTGGAGTGTGGGTCCCAACACTGAAGCTTTCTTT
CAWSVGPNTEAFF
>medium-sized|TRBV5-5|TRBJ2-1|NA
TGTGCCAGCAGCTTGGCCCCCAGGGGAACCAATGAGCAGTTCTTC
CASSLAPRGTNEQFF
>medium-sized|TRBV6-4|TRBJ1-2|NA
TGTGCCAGCAGTCGGGACGGATCCAACTATGGCTACACCTTC
CASSRDGSNYGYTF
>NA|TRBV7-2|TRBJ2-1|NA
TGTGCCAGCAGCTTCAGGCGGGGGCCATACAATGAGCAGTTCTTC
CASSFRRGPYNEQFF
>few|TRBV27|TRBJ2-3|NA
TGTGCCAGCAGTTTATTCGGGCAGACCACAGATACGCAGTATTTT
CASSLFGQTTDTQYF
>many|TRBV5-1|TRBJ2-5|NA
TGCGCCAGCAGCTTGGGGCAAGGGGTGATGGAGACCCAGTACTTC
CASSLGQGVMETQYF
>many|TRBV7-2|TRBJ2-3|NA
TGTGCCAGCAGCCTGGGGGGGGCTTGGTCAGATACGCAGTATTTT
CASSLGGAWSDTQYF
>many|TRBV28|TRBJ2-1|NA
TGTGCCAGCAGTTTTGAGGGCACATACAATGAGCAGTTCTTC
CASSFEGTYNEQFF
>few|TRBV3-1|TRBJ1-4|NA
TGTGCCAGCAGCCAAGTGGCAGGGTCCGGTGAAAAACTGTTTTTT
CASSQVAGSGEKLFF
>many|TRBV7-2|TRBJ2-2|TRBD2
TGTGCCAGCAGCACCAGCGGGGGTAACACCGGGGAGCTGTTTTTT
CASSTSGGNTGELFF
>few|TRBV20-1|TRBJ1-6|TRBD1
TGCAGTGCTAGAGCTGGGGGACAGAAAAATTCACCCCTCCACTTT
CSARAGGQKNSPLHF
>medium-sized|TRBV28|TRBJ1-1|NA
TGTGCCAGCAGTTTGATCCTCGATCGGAGTTTTAGGGCTTTCTTT
CASSLILDRSFRAFF
>many|TRBV5-5|TRBJ1-4|NA
TGTGCCAGCAGCTTGAACAGGGATGAAAAACTGTTTTTT
CASSLNRDEKLFF
>many|TRBV7-2|TRBJ2-3|NA
TGTGCCAGCAGAAAGGGGGTTCTAGGCACAGATACGCAGTATTTT
CASRKGVLGTDTQYF
>NA|TRBV10-3|TRBJ1-1|NA
TGTGCCATCAGTGAGTCCCAGGTGGAGAACACTGAAGCTTTCTTT
CAISESQVENTEAFF
>medium-sized|TRBV12-3/TRBV12-4|TRBJ1-1|NA
TGTGCCAGCAGTTACAGTACTGAAGCTTTCTTT
CASSYSTEAFF
>many|TRBV3-1|TRBJ2-7|NA
TGTGCCAGCAGCCAAGTGCCCCGCTCCGAGCAGTACTTC
CASSQVPRSEQYF
>many|TRBV12-3/TRBV12-4|TRBJ1-1|TRBD1
TGTGCCAGCCTGGACAGGGGAACTGAAGCTTTCTTT
CASLDRGTEAFF
>many|TRBV7-2|TRBJ1-6|NA
TGTGCCAGCAGCTTAGTGGGTCTCTATAATTCACCCCTCCACTTT
CASSLVGLYNSPLHF
>medium-sized|TRBV15|TRBJ2-3|NA
TGTGCCACCAGCAGAGATTTTGGGGCAGGTACAGATACGCAGTATTTT
CATSRDFGAGTDTQYF
>few|TRBV5-1|TRBJ2-1|TRBD2
TGCGCCAGCAGCCTAAATGATGGACTAGCAAAGAATGAGCAGTTCTTC
CASSLNDGLAKNEQFF
>NA|TRBV2|TRBJ2-3|NA
TGTGCCAGCAGTGAATATGCGGGGAGCACAGATACGCAGTATTTT
CASSEYAGSTDTQYF
>NA|TRBV7-9|TRBJ1-2|NA
TGTCCCAGCAGCCCGACGGAGTCTGGTGGCTACACCTTC
CPSSPTESGGYTF
>few|TRBV3-1|TRBJ1-6|NA
TGTGCCAGCAGCCCAGACCGGAGTTCACCCCTCCACTTT
CASSPDRSSPLHF
>many|TRBV20-1|TRBJ2-1|NA
TGCAGTGTTGATAGACTCGCGGAGCAGTTCTTC
CSVDRLAEQFF